The 27 T cell receptor beta chains below all came from one sample that was sequenced in a study of blood T cell repertoires in COVID-19. Generated by immunoSEQ multiplex PCR, the TCRdb table keeps only in-frame clones and is missing some. The profile covers 120,000 or so clones, with less than 90% appearing a single time and 25% to 30% taken by the ten largest. Sequenced input: peripheral blood. The source of these receptors is an elderly woman with acute or convalescent COVID-19.

This clone was recorded once. The chain carries TRBV2 and TRBJ1-5; D remains ambiguous. Trimming stripped 8 bases from V and 5 bases from J, with 16 bases between. CDR3 length: 14 residues. Germline-derived CDR1 and CDR2 are SNHLY and FYNNEI. CDR3 bases: TGTGCCAGCTGCCAAAAGTGGCCGTATCAGCCCCAGCATTTT. Protein: CASCQKWPYQPQHF.

The rearrangement links TRBV7-2 to TRBJ1-5; possibly TRBD1 for D (6 bases). The CDR3 totals 14 residues. Trimming removed 1 base from V and 8 bases from J, with 12 bases in between. Germline CDR1 reads SGHTA; CDR2 reads FQGNSA. The CDR3 DNA reads TGTGCCAGCAGCTTAGGGGGGCCAGGAAAGCCCCAGCATTTT. Its protein is CASSLGGPGKPQHF. Using reference TRBV7-2 and TRBJ1-5 for the parts outside the CDR3, the full variable domain is GAGVSQSPSNKVTEKGKDVELRCDPISGHTALYWYRQSLGQGLEFLIYFQGNSAPDKSGLPSDRFSAERTGGSVSTLTIQRTQQEDSAVYLCASSLGGPGKPQHFGDGTRLSIL.

This clone was observed a handful of times. The V gene is TRBV2, the J gene TRBJ1-1, with D possibly matching TRBD1 (6 bases). V dropped 11 bases and J dropped 4 bases, with 17 bases sitting between them. CDR1 SNHLY and CDR2 FYNNEI come from the germline V gene. The CDR3 is made up of 13 amino acids. CDR3 sequence reads: CALGAGLGTEAFF. The CDR3 DNA reads as TGTGCCCTGGGGGCAGGGCTAGGCACTGAAGCTTTCTTT.

The chain combines TRBV9 with TRBJ2-3; no clear D. This CDR3 region has 14 residues. Germline CDR1 SGDLS, CDR2 YYNGEE. V lost 2 bases to trimming and J lost 0 bases, with 7 bases between them. The CDR3 DNA reads as TGTGCCAGCAGCGTGGGCCGCAGCACAGATACGCAGTATTTT. Its protein is CASSVGRSTDTQYF.

CDR3 in DNA: TGTGCCAGCAGCGGGCCAGGGGATACGCAGTATTTT. This encodes CASSGPGDTQYF. The V gene is TRBV9, the J gene TRBJ2-3; D is possibly TRBD1 (5 bases). V dropped 3 bases and J dropped 6 bases, with 8 bases sitting between them. CDR3 length: 12 residues. In germline, CDR1 is SGDLS, CDR2 YYNGEE. The whole variable domain, filled in from reference TRBV9 and TRBJ2-3, reads DSGVTQTPKHLITATGQRVTLRCSPRSGDLSVYWYQQSLDQGLQFLIQYYNGEERAKGNILERFSAQQFPDLHSELNLSSLELGDSALYFCASSGPGDTQYFGPGTRLTVL.

This sequence joins TRBV6-5 and TRBJ2-5; D is unresolved. The CDR3 has 13 amino acids. Trimming removed 5 bases at V and 2 bases at J, with 9 bases between. The germline V gene encodes CDR1 MNHEY and CDR2 SVGAGI. CDR3 coding DNA: TGTGCCAGCAGTCGAGACACTCAAGAGACCCAGTACTTC. Translating it yields CASSRDTQETQYF.

The chain is built from TRBV6-2 or TRBV6-3 and TRBJ1-1; 10 positions agree with TRBD1. Germline CDR1 and CDR2: MNHEY and SVGEGT. Trimming at V came to 2 bases and at J to 2 bases, leaving 11 bases not matched to a gene. This CDR3 region has 18 residues. The CDR3 region has the DNA TGTGCCAGCAGTTACACCCCGGGGACAGGGGAGGGAAACACTGAAGCTTTCTTT. It is translated as CASSYTPGTGEGNTEAFF.

The rearrangement uses TRBV7-2 and TRBJ2-5; 11 nucleotides align to TRBD2. The germline V gene has CDR1 SGHTA and CDR2 FQGNSA. The CDR3 is made up of 15 amino acids. The J segment lost 5 bases and the V segment lost 5 bases, leaving 7 bases of the junction unmatched. CDR3 sequence reads: CASSVRGLAAETQYF. The DNA for the CDR3 is TGTGCCAGCAGCGTCAGGGGACTAGCGGCCGAGACCCAGTACTTC.

The rearrangement joins TRBV5-4 to TRBJ2-1, with 7 positions matching TRBD2. V trimming: 3 bases; J trimming: 8 bases; junction bases outside the gene matches: 5. The CDR3 runs to 13 residues. Germline CDR1 SGHNT, CDR2 YYREEE (reference sequence). The CDR3 sequence: CASSYAGVDEQFF. The CDR3 nucleotides are TGTGCCAGCAGCTATGCGGGGGTAGATGAGCAGTTCTTC.

The CDR3 here is CASSYSIQGSGNTIYF. The CDR3 DNA reads TGTGCCAGCAGTTACTCGATACAGGGCTCTGGAAACACCATATATTTT. The chain employs TRBV6-5 and TRBJ1-3; tentatively, D is TRBD1 (6 bases). Looked up from germline, CDR1 is MNHEY and CDR2 is SVGAGI. V lost 0 bases to trimming and J lost 0 bases, with 9 bases between them. The CDR3 is 16 amino acids.

The CDR3 spells CASSNQGGNEKLFF. The CDR3 DNA is TGTGCCAGTAGTAACCAGGGAGGTAATGAAAAACTGTTTTTT. This chain connects TRBV19 to TRBJ1-4; possibly TRBD1 for D (5 bases). Germline V gene lookup returns CDR1 LNHDA and CDR2 SQIVND (reference sequence). With 4 bases removed from V and 4 bases from J, the gap between germline ends came to 10 bases. CDR3 length: 14 amino acids.

This chain connects TRBV29-1 to TRBJ1-3; 7 bases match TRBD1. Trimming took 4 bases from V and 7 from J; bases not matched to a gene: 7. This CDR3 has 13 amino acids. Germline loops: CDR1 SQVTM, CDR2 ANQGSEA. The CDR3 is CSVGQGYENTIYF. CDR3 in DNA: TGCAGCGTTGGACAGGGCTACGAGAACACCATATATTTT. Filled out from reference TRBV29-1 and TRBJ1-3, the complete variable domain reads SAVISQKPSRDICQRGTSLTIQCQVDSQVTMMFWYRQQPGQSLTLIATANQGSEATYESGFVIDKFPISRPNLTFSTLTVSNMSPEDSSIYLCSVGQGYENTIYFGEGSWLTVV.

The chain carries TRBV7-2 and TRBJ2-1; the match to TRBD2 covers 11 bases. Germline V gene lookup returns CDR1 SGHTA and CDR2 FQGNSA. The V and J ends lost 6 bases and 3 bases, in that order; junction bases with no gene match: 4. There are 15 residues in the CDR3. CDR3 residues: CASSSGLAVYNEQFF. Written as DNA, the CDR3 is TGTGCCAGCAGTTCGGGACTAGCGGTCTACAATGAGCAGTTCTTC.

CDR3 bases: TGCGCCAGCAGCTCCGGTGGGACTAGTAGTCCCGGGGAGCTGTTTTTT. Residues: CASSSGGTSSPGELFF. The chain uses TRBV5-1 and TRBJ2-2; 8 bases fit TRBD2. The germline V gene has CDR1 SGHRS and CDR2 YFSETQ. This CDR3 has 16 residues. With V trimmed by 3 bases and J by 6 bases, 10 bases remained unmatched.

V and J are TRBV4-1 and TRBJ2-7; D is undetermined. This CDR3 is 14 amino acids long. Germline CDR1 MGHRA, CDR2 YSYEKL. Trimming removed 0 bases at V and 0 bases at J, with 6 bases between. For the CDR3, the DNA is TGCGCCAGCAGCCAAGATGTCAACTCCTACGAGCAGTACTTC. This sequence encodes CASSQDVNSYEQYF.

The genes are TRBV5-1 and TRBJ2-1, with a possible D match to TRBD2 (6 bases). CDR3 length: 15 residues. Germline lookup yields CDR1 SGHRS and CDR2 YFSETQ. Trimming shortened V by 0 bases and J by 3 bases, and 10 bases separated the two germline ends. The chain's CDR3 is CASSLGGGDYNEQFF. The CDR3 DNA sequence: TGCGCCAGCAGCTTGGGTGGCGGGGACTACAATGAGCAGTTCTTC.

The chain employs TRBV12-5 and TRBJ2-2, with 7 bases that match TRBD2. V lost 6 bases, J lost 5 bases, and 21 bases stayed unmatched. Germline loops: CDR1 LGHNT, CDR2 FRNRAP. The CDR3 runs 19 residues. This chain's CDR3 is CASGPRKVLGGNRTGELFF. Here the CDR3 DNA reads TGTGCTAGTGGCCCTAGAAAAGTACTGGGGGGGAACCGAACCGGGGAGCTGTTTTTT.

The chain is built from TRBV3-1 (or the pseudogene TRBV3-2) and TRBJ1-1; 10 nucleotides line up with TRBD1. The trim removed 3 bases at V and 4 bases at J, leaving 8 bases unmatched. This CDR3 spans 16 amino acids. CDR1 and CDR2 from the germline V gene are LGHDT and YNNKEL (reference sequence). The CDR3 sequence: CASSHLGQGMGTEAFF. The CDR3 coding sequence is TGTGCCAGCAGCCACTTGGGACAGGGGATGGGCACTGAAGCTTTCTTT.

CDR3 region: CASSWTGALTDTQYF. The CDR3 coding sequence is TGTGCCAGCAGCTGGACAGGGGCACTCACAGATACGCAGTATTTT. The V call is TRBV7-9, the J call TRBJ2-3; 9 bases match TRBD1. The V and J ends lost 4 bases and 2 bases, in that order; junction bases with no gene match: 4. Germline V gives CDR1 SEHNR, CDR2 FQNEAQ (reference sequence). The CDR3 covers 15 residues.

The genes are TRBV5-1 and TRBJ2-1; D is perhaps TRBD2 (5 bases). Germline CDR1 reads SGHRS; CDR2 reads YFSETQ. Trimming took off 0 bases at V and 7 bases at J, with 11 bases between the two ends. The CDR3 loop spans 14 amino acids. Here the CDR3 DNA reads TGCGCCAGCAGCTTGGATCTAGCAGCGAATGAGCAGTTCTTC. This encodes CASSLDLAANEQFF.

V and J are TRBV5-1 and TRBJ2-1; D perhaps matches TRBD1 (6 bases). Trimming took 6 bases from V and 9 from J, leaving 16 bases between them. From germline, CDR1 is SGHRS and CDR2 YFSETQ. This CDR3 has 13 residues. The CDR3 sequence: CASKQDLRGEQFF. The CDR3 DNA sequence: TGCGCCAGCAAACAGGACCTCAGGGGTGAGCAGTTCTTC.

The genes are TRBV3-1 (or the pseudogene TRBV3-2) and TRBJ2-1; TRBD2 matches 9 bases. V shed 5 bases and J 9 bases; nucleotides not matched to a gene: 20. CDR3 size: 18 residues. The germline V gene has CDR1 LGHDT and CDR2 YNNKEL (reference sequence). The CDR3 loop reads CASSSRGLAGSRGPEQFF. In DNA, the CDR3 is TGTGCCAGCAGCTCCAGAGGGCTAGCGGGGAGCAGAGGGCCTGAGCAGTTCTTC.

V gene TRBV27 combines with J gene TRBJ1-2; maybe TRBD1 (5 bases). Trimming removed 5 bases at V and 3 bases at J, with 13 bases between. The germline V gene encodes CDR1 MNHEY and CDR2 SMNVEV (reference sequence). The CDR3 is 14 amino acids. The CDR3 region has the DNA TGTGCCAGCAGTCAGGGAGGTCTTTACTATGGCTACACCTTC. Its protein product is CASSQGGLYYGYTF.

The V gene is TRBV7-2, the J gene TRBJ2-6, with a weak D call TRBD1 (6 bases). Germline CDR1 is SGHTA and CDR2 is FQGNSA. The CDR3 covers 17 residues. V was trimmed by 3 bases and J by 1 base, leaving 13 bases between them. DNA for the CDR3: TGTGCCAGCAGCTTCCAGGGGACCCGATCTGGGGCCAACGTCCTGACTTTC. The encoded protein is CASSFQGTRSGANVLTF.

The V gene is TRBV5-4, the J gene TRBJ2-3; 7 nucleotides match TRBD2. This CDR3 has 16 amino acids. Unmatched junction bases numbered 5, after V lost 0 bases and J lost 1 base. Germline loops: CDR1 SGHNT, CDR2 YYREEE (reference sequence). CDR3 protein: CASSLGVSGGTDTQYF. The CDR3 coding sequence is TGTGCCAGCAGCTTGGGGGTCAGCGGGGGCACAGATACGCAGTATTTT.

This clone has a count of ten or more. The gene calls are TRBV7-9 and TRBJ1-1; TRBD1 is a possible D gene (5 bases). CDR3 length: 13 amino acids. The germline V gene has CDR1 SEHNR and CDR2 FQNEAQ (reference sequence). V was shortened by 5 bases and J by 9 bases, with 16 bases between the two germline ends. The CDR3 region has the DNA TGTGCCAGCAGCCGGGAGGGGCAGACTAAAGCTTTCTTT. It is translated as CASSREGQTKAFF. The whole variable domain, remainder taken from reference TRBV7-9 and TRBJ1-1, is DTGVSQNPRHKITKRGQNVTFRCDPISEHNRLYWYRQTLGQGPEFLTYFQNEAQLEKSRLLSDRFSAERPKGSFSTLEIQRTEQGDSAMYLCASSREGQTKAFFGQGTRLTVV.

DNA for the CDR3: TGTGCCAGCAGGCCCGCGGGGGGGCGGGGCACTGAAGCTTTCTTT. Translated, it gives CASRPAGGRGTEAFF. The chain links TRBV27 to TRBJ1-1; tentative D call: TRBD1 (6 bases). In germline, CDR1 is MNHEY, CDR2 SMNVEV (reference sequence). The CDR3 length is 15 residues. Trimming stripped 6 bases from V and 4 bases from J, with 18 bases between.